This T cell receptor beta chain was profiled in a study of vaccination and CD4 T cells after COVID-19. Study overall: Post-COVID draws followed diagnosis by a median approximately 100 days (range 35 to 161).

CDR1 is MGHRA, CDR2 YSYEKL, per germline. CDR3 length equals 13 residues. Trimming cost V 4 bases and J 1 base, with 6 bases left between them. Treatment meaning: 10-day PBMC culture with coronavirus spike peptide pools or control peptides (ViraFEST assay). One should note that the unexposed donor's CD4+ T cells were collected before the COVID-19 pandemic (2011-2018). This clonotype occurred a few times. Its antigen is unknown. Oncomine TCR Beta short-read sequencing was applied to DNA from cultured CD4+ T cells. Genomic DNA from cultured CD4+ T cells was extracted. TCRdb reprocessed the PCR reads with MiXCR, giving one entry per CDR3 protein. The sample holds some 3,500 distinct CDR3 sequences, approximately 25% seen once.

The gene calls are TRBV4-1 and TRBJ2-3; D remains ambiguous. The clonotype originates from a human donor in good health. The source material was CD4+ T cells from blood, cultured in vitro. In nucleotides, the CDR3 is TGCGCCAGCAGCCCCCATCGCACAGATACGCAGTATTTT. Protein sequence: CASSPHRTDTQYF.